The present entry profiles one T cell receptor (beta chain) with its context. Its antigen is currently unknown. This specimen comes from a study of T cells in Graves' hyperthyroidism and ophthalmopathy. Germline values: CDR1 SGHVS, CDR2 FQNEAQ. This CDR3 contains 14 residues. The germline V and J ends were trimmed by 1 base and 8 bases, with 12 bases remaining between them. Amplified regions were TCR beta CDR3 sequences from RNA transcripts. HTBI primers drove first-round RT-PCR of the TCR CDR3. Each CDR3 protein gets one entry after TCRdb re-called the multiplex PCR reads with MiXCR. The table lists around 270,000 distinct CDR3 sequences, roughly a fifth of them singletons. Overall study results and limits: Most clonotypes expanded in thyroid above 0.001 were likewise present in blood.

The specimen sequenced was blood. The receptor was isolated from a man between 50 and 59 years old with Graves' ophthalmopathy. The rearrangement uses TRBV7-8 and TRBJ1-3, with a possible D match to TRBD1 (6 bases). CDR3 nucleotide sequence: TGTGCCAGCAGCTTAGGGGGGCAGGGCCACACCATATATTTT. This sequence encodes CASSLGGQGHTIYF.